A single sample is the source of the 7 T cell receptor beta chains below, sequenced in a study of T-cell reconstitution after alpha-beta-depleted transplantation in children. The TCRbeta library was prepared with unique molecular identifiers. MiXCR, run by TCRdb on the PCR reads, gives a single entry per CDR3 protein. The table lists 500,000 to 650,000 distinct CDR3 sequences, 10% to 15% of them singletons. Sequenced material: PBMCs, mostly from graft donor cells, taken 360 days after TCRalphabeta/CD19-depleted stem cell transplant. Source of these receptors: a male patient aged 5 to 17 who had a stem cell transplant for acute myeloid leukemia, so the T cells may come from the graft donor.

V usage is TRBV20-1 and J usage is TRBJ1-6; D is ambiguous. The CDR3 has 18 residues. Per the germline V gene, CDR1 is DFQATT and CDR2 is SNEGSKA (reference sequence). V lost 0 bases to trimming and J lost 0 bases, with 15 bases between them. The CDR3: CSARDRPTLSSYNSPLHF. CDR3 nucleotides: TGCAGTGCTAGAGATCGTCCGACACTGAGCTCCTATAATTCACCCCTCCACTTT.

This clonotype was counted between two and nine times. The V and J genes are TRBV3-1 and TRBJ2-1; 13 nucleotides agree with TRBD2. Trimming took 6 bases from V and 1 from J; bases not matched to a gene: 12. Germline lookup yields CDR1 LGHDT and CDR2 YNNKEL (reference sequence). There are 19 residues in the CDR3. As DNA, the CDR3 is TGTGCCAGCAGTCTAGGACTAGCGGGAGTAGGGGAATCCTACAATGAGCAGTTCTTC. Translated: CASSLGLAGVGESYNEQFF.

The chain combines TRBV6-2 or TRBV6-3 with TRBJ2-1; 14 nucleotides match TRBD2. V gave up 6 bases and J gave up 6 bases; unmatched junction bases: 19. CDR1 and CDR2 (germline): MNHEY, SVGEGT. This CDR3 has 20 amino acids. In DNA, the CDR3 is TGTGCCAGCAGCGTTGGACTAGCGGGAGGTCAGGTGCGGTGGGTCAATGAGCAGTTCTTC. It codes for CASSVGLAGGQVRWVNEQFF.

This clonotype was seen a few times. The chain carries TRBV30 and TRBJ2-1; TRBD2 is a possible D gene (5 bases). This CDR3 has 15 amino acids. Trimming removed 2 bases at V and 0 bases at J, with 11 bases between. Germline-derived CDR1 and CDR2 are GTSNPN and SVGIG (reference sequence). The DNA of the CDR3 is TGTGCCTGGAGTCTGGGGAGCCTCTCCTACAATGAGCAGTTCTTC. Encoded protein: CAWSLGSLSYNEQFF.

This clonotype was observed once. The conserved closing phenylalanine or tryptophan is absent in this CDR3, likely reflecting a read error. CDR3 bases: TGTGCCAGCAGCTTAATTGGTCAGCCCCAGCATTGT. The encoded protein is CASSLIGQPQHC. V gene TRBV7-9 combines with J gene TRBJ1-5; D gene ambiguous. CDR3 length: 12 residues. CDR1 is SEHNR, CDR2 FQNEAQ, per germline (reference sequence). V lost 2 bases, J lost 6 bases, and 5 bases lay in between.

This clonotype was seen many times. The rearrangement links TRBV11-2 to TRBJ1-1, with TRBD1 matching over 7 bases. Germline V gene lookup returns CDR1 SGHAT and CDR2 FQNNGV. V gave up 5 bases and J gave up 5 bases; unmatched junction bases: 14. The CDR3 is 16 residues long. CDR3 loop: CASSNRTGGRWTEAFF. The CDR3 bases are TGTGCCAGCAGCAATCGGACAGGCGGGCGGTGGACTGAAGCTTTCTTT.

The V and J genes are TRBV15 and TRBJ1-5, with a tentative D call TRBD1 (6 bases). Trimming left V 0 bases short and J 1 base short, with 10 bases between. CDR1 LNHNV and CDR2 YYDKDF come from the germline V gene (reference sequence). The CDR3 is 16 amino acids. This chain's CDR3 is CATSRDGGASNQPQHF. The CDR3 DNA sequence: TGTGCCACCAGCAGAGATGGGGGCGCGAGCAATCAGCCCCAGCATTTT. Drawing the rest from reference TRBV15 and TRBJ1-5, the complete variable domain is DAMVIQNPRYQVTQFGKPVTLSCSQTLNHNVMYWYQQKSSQAPKLLFHYYDKDFNNEADTPDNFQSRRPNTSFCFLDIRSPGLGDTAMYLCATSRDGGASNQPQHFGDGTRLSIL.